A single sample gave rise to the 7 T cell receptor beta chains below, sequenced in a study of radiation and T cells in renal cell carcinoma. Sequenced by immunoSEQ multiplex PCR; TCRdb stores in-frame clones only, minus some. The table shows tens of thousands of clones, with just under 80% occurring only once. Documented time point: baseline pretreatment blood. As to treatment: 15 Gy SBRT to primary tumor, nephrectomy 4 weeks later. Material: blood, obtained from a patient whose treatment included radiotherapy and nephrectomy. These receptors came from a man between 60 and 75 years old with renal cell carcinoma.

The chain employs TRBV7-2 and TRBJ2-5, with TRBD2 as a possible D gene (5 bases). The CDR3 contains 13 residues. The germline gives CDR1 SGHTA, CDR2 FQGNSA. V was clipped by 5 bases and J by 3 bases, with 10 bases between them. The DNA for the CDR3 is TGTGCCAGCAGCGGCAGCGGTAAAGAGACCCAGTACTTC. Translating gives CASSGSGKETQYF.

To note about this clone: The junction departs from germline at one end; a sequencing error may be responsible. The CDR3 bases are TGTGCCTGGACCGACCCCTCGGGACTAGTTATGGATTTT. Translating gives CAWTDPSGLVMDF. The V gene is TRBV30, the J gene TRBJ2-3; TRBD2 matches at 8 bases. CDR1 is GTSNPN and CDR2 is SVGIG in the germline V gene (reference sequence). CDR3 length: 13 amino acids.

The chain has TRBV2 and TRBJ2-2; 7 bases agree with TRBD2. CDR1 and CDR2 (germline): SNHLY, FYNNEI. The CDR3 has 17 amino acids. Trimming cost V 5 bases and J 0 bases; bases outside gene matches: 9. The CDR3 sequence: CASSRSGGAANTGELFF. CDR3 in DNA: TGTGCCAGCAGTCGTTCGGGGGGAGCCGCGAACACCGGGGAGCTGTTTTTT.

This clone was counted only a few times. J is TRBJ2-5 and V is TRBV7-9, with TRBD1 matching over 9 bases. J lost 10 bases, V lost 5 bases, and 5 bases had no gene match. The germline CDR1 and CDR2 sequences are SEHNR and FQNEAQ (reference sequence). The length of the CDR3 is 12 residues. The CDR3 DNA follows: TGTGCCAGCAGCGTGGACAGGGGCAACCAGTACTTC. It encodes CASSVDRGNQYF.

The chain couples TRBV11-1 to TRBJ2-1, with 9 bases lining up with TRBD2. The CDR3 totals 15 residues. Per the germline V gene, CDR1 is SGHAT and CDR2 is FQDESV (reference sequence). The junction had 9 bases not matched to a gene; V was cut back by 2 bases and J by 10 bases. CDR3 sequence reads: CASSLRLAASREQFF. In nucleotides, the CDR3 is TGTGCCAGCAGCTTACGACTAGCGGCCAGCCGAGAGCAGTTCTTC.

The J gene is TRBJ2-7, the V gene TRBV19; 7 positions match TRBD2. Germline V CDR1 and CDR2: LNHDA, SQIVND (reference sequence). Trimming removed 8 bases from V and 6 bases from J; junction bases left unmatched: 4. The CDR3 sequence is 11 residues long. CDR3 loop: CASQRGSEQYF. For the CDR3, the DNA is TGTGCCAGTCAGCGGGGATCCGAGCAGTACTTC.

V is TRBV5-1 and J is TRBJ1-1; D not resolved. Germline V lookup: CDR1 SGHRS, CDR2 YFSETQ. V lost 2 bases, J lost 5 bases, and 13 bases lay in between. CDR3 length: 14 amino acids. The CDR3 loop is CASSLPAVGTEAFF. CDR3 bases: TGCGCCAGCAGCTTACCCGCCGTGGGGACTGAAGCTTTCTTT.